The 5 T cell receptor beta chains given below trace back to one sample, sequenced in a study of response to subunit inactivated influenza vaccine. Using its own MiXCR run on the RT-PCR reads, TCRdb lists one record per CDR3 protein. Of 500,000 or so distinct CDR3 sequences detected, about 17% appear once; the ten largest clones hold 3%. The sample here was CD4+ T cells sorted from PBMCs, taken less than 30 months after vaccination. The receptor set was obtained from a man in his fifties or sixties who received an inactivated influenza vaccine.

This clonotype was seen repeatedly, ten times or more. The rearrangement uses TRBV5-8 and TRBJ2-1; D may be TRBD1 or TRBD2 (5 bases each). This CDR3 region has 14 residues. Trimming left V 6 bases short and J 8 bases short, with 18 bases between. Germline-derived CDR1 and CDR2 are SGHTS and YDEGEE. This CDR3 is CASTLRAGRDEQFF. CDR3 sequence (DNA): TGTGCCAGCACCCTCCGGGCAGGGCGGGATGAGCAGTTCTTC.

This clonotype was observed a handful of times. This chain joins TRBV30 and TRBJ2-5, with D perhaps being TRBD1 or TRBD2 (6 bases each). Germline loops: CDR1 GTSNPN, CDR2 SVGIG (reference sequence). The CDR3 has 16 residues. With 4 bases removed from V and 5 bases from J, the gap between germline ends came to 23 bases. The DNA for the CDR3 is TGTGCCTGGAATGCGGGGCTGGGCAGGGGTTCGGAGACCCAGTACTTC. The encoded protein is CAWNAGLGRGSETQYF. Complete variable domain (other parts from reference TRBV30 and TRBJ2-5): SQTIHQWPATLVQPVGSPLSLECTVEGTSNPNLYWYRQAAGRGLQLLFYSVGIGQISSEVPQNLSASRPQDRQFILSSKKLLLSDSGFYLCAWNAGLGRGSETQYFGPGTRLLVL.

The V and J genes are TRBV20-1 and TRBJ1-5; the match to TRBD1 covers 7 bases. With V trimmed by 0 bases and J by 3 bases, 11 bases remained unmatched. The germline V gene has CDR1 DFQATT and CDR2 SNEGSKA (reference sequence). This CDR3 has 17 residues. This chain's CDR3 is CSARDPYRGAINQPQHF. CDR3 DNA sequence: TGCAGTGCTAGAGATCCGTACAGGGGAGCTATCAATCAGCCCCAGCATTTT.

This clonotype was counted between two and nine times. The chain employs TRBV7-2 and TRBJ2-4, with D unresolved. CDR1 is SGHTA, CDR2 FQGNSA, per germline. V was clipped by 1 base and J by 0 bases, with 7 bases between them. The CDR3 has 15 amino acids. Written as DNA, the CDR3 is TGTGCCAGCAGCTTAGGCGCGTTAGCCAAAAACATTCAGTACTTC. Translating gives CASSLGALAKNIQYF.

This clonotype showed up just a few times. The chain joins TRBV6-1 to TRBJ2-4; TRBD2 might be the D (6 bases). The CDR3 consists of 14 residues. Germline V gene lookup returns CDR1 MNHNS and CDR2 SASEGT. V lost 7 bases to trimming and J lost 1 base, with 11 bases between them. The CDR3 nucleotides are TGTGCCAGCACCCCTGGGGGGGCCAAAAACATTCAGTACTTC. Translated: CASTPGGAKNIQYF.